Following are 30 T cell receptor beta chains from one sample sequenced in a study of cytomegalovirus exposure and HLA in healthy donors. Use of 60 Vbeta and 13 Jbeta primers characterized the PCR. The repertoire was sequenced with immunoSEQ multiplex PCR; TCRdb's copy has only in-frame clones and lacks some. Of 150,000 to 200,000 clones listed, 70% to 80% are singletons. The specimen sequenced was PBMCs. The receptor set was obtained from a woman between 45 and 60 years old in good health and CMV-seronegative.

The genes are TRBV7-8 and TRBJ1-1; D unclear. The CDR3 extends over 16 amino acids. The V gene's germline CDR1 is SGHVS and CDR2 FQNEAQ. With 5 bases removed from V and 2 bases from J, the gap between germline ends came to 18 bases. CDR3 region: CASSPFGSLLNTEAFF. CDR3 sequence (DNA): TGTGCCAGCAGCCCATTCGGGTCGTTATTAAACACTGAAGCTTTCTTT. The full variable domain, with the rest looked up from reference TRBV7-8 and TRBJ1-1, is GAGVSQSPRYKVAKRGQDVALRCDPISGHVSLFWYQQALGQGPEFLTYFQNEAQLDKSGLPSDRFFAERPEGSVSTLKIQRTQQEDSAVYLCASSPFGSLLNTEAFFGQGTRLTVV.

In its sample, this clone was seen a few times. The chain employs TRBV7-9 and TRBJ2-1, with TRBD2 identical over 10 bases. The CDR3 length is 14 residues. Germline V gene data show CDR1 as SEHNR and CDR2 as FQNEAQ (reference sequence). After removal of 5 bases from V and 6 bases from J, the junction contained 4 bases not matched to a gene. The CDR3 reads CASSLLAGANEQFF. CDR3 sequence (DNA): TGTGCCAGCAGCCTTCTAGCGGGAGCCAATGAGCAGTTCTTC.

This clone was detected only once. The chain couples TRBV27 to TRBJ1-2; 7 nucleotides match TRBD1. Germline loops: CDR1 MNHEY, CDR2 SMNVEV (reference sequence). The CDR3 has 13 residues. V was clipped by 3 bases and J by 8 bases; unmatched bases: 6. The CDR3 bases are TGTGCCAGCAGTTTGACAGGGCAGGGAGGCTACACCTTC. It codes for CASSLTGQGGYTF.

J is TRBJ1-6 and V is TRBV7-8, with D possibly matching TRBD1 (6 bases). Trimming left V 2 bases short and J 10 bases short, with 12 bases between. Germline assignment: CDR1 SGHVS and CDR2 FQNEAQ. The CDR3 has 14 amino acids. CDR3 loop: CASSLSSGVSPLHF. In DNA, the CDR3 is TGTGCCAGCAGCTTAAGCTCAGGGGTCTCACCCCTCCACTTT.

The rearrangement links TRBV27 to TRBJ1-2; 7 nucleotides align to TRBD1. The CDR3 loop spans 16 amino acids. The trim removed 2 bases at V and 5 bases at J, leaving 11 bases unmatched. Per germline, CDR1 MNHEY and CDR2 SMNVEV (reference sequence). The DNA for the CDR3 is TGTGCCAGCAGTTTAATAGGGGGACAGATAATGTATGGCTACACCTTC. Encoded protein: CASSLIGGQIMYGYTF.

Written as DNA, the CDR3 is TGTGCCAGCAGCAAGAGCAGGGAGGACTATGGCTACACCTTC. Encoded protein: CASSKSREDYGYTF. The genes are TRBV7-9 and TRBJ1-2; D possibly corresponds to TRBD1 (5 bases). Trimming cost V 5 bases and J 3 bases, with 13 bases left between them. The CDR3 is made up of 14 amino acids. Germline loops: CDR1 SEHNR, CDR2 FQNEAQ (reference sequence).

This clone turned up a few times. The chain joins TRBV6-5 to TRBJ1-4; D ambiguous. The ends were cut back, 2 bases at V and 12 bases at J, with 7 bases in the middle. The CDR3 length is 11 residues. Germline V lookup: CDR1 MNHEY, CDR2 SVGAGI. CDR3: CASSYPPELFF. The CDR3 coding sequence is TGTGCCAGCAGTTACCCCCCGGAACTGTTTTTT.

In DNA form, the CDR3 reads TGTGCCAGTAGTACCGACAGCTACAATGAAAAACTGTTTTTT. Translating it yields CASSTDSYNEKLFF. The gene calls are TRBV19 and TRBJ1-4, with D possibly matching TRBD1 (5 bases). This CDR3 has 14 residues. The germline gives CDR1 LNHDA, CDR2 SQIVND (reference sequence). Trimming took 4 bases from V and 5 from J, leaving 11 bases between them.

The V gene is TRBV19, the J gene TRBJ1-4; perhaps TRBD1 as D (5 bases). The CDR3 spans 12 residues. Germline CDR1 LNHDA, CDR2 SQIVND (reference sequence). The V gene lost 7 bases and the J gene lost 11 bases, with 14 bases spanning the gap. The chain's CDR3 is CASTAGSGKLFF. The CDR3 nucleotides are TGTGCCAGTACCGCAGGTTCAGGGAAACTGTTTTTT.

The J gene is TRBJ1-2, the V gene TRBV4-2; D is uncertain. Looked up from germline, CDR1 is LGHNA and CDR2 is YNFKEQ. The CDR3 contains 14 residues. The V end was cut by 0 bases, the J end by 6 bases, with 11 bases between. For the CDR3, the DNA is TGTGCCAGCAGCCAAGAACGTACAGACAATGGCTACACCTTC. Translated, it gives CASSQERTDNGYTF.

This clone was counted once. CDR3 amino acids: CASSRRDIYGYTF. DNA of the CDR3: TGTGCCAGCAGCCGACGGGACATCTATGGCTACACCTTC. The chain uses TRBV7-9 and TRBJ1-2, with D possibly being TRBD1 (6 bases). CDR3 size: 13 residues. V was shortened by 5 bases and J by 4 bases, with 11 bases between the two germline ends. Per the germline V gene, CDR1 is SEHNR and CDR2 is FQNEAQ (reference sequence).

The chain couples TRBV30 to TRBJ1-3, with a tentative D call TRBD1 (5 bases). Germline V gene lookup returns CDR1 GTSNPN and CDR2 SVGIG (reference sequence). V was pared by 4 bases and J by 1 base, with 8 bases between. This CDR3 region has 13 residues. In nucleotides, the CDR3 is TGTGCCTGGAAGGGGCCTTCTGGAAACACCATATATTTT. Translating gives CAWKGPSGNTIYF. Full variable domain (remainder filled in from reference TRBV30 and TRBJ1-3): SQTIHQWPATLVQPVGSPLSLECTVEGTSNPNLYWYRQAAGRGLQLLFYSVGIGQISSEVPQNLSASRPQDRQFILSSKKLLLSDSGFYLCAWKGPSGNTIYFGEGSWLTVV.

This chain uses TRBV7-8 with TRBJ1-4; possible D gene TRBD1, 5 bases. Germline CDR1 and CDR2: SGHVS and FQNEAQ. The CDR3 covers 14 residues. Trimming took 0 bases from V and 12 from J, leaving 14 bases between them. The CDR3 region is CASSLAGVPGELFF. CDR3 nucleotide sequence: TGTGCCAGCAGCTTAGCGGGGGTCCCGGGGGAACTGTTTTTT.

The chain links TRBV29-1 to TRBJ2-7, with D perhaps matching TRBD2 (6 bases). Germline CDR1 SQVTM, CDR2 ANQGSEA. This CDR3 has 13 amino acids. Between the trimmed V and J ends, which lost 7 bases and 0 bases, there was a span of 13 bases. The CDR3 region is CSASSGSSYEQYF. Written as DNA, the CDR3 is TGCAGCGCGAGTAGCGGCAGCTCCTACGAGCAGTACTTC.

The V gene is TRBV11-1, the J gene TRBJ2-3; tentative D call: TRBD2 (5 bases). CDR1 and CDR2 from the germline V gene are SGHAT and FQDESV (reference sequence). Trimming stripped 5 bases from V and 3 bases from J, with 15 bases between. CDR3 length: 15 residues. The CDR3 reads CASSRGRGITDTQYF. Written as DNA, the CDR3 is TGTGCCAGCAGCCGCGGGCGAGGGATAACAGATACGCAGTATTTT.

The rearrangement links TRBV6-4 to TRBJ1-2, with a weak D call TRBD1 (5 bases). Germline V gives CDR1 MRHNA, CDR2 SNTAGT. V was clipped by 4 bases and J by 7 bases, with 7 bases between them. The CDR3 length is 11 residues. CDR3 sequence (DNA): TGTGCCAGCAGTGGGGGCGCTGGCTACACCTTC. Residues: CASSGGAGYTF.

The J gene is TRBJ2-7, the V gene TRBV5-1, with 8 bases aligning to TRBD1. The CDR3 is 17 residues long. CDR1 SGHRS and CDR2 YFSETQ come from the germline V gene. V shed 3 bases, J shed 4 bases, and the junction held 15 bases outside the gene matches. The CDR3 nucleotides are TGCGCCAGCAGCTGGGGGTCACAGGGGGACTTTCCGTACGAGCAGTACTTC. As protein: CASSWGSQGDFPYEQYF.

This chain joins TRBV6-5 and TRBJ1-3, with D possibly matching TRBD1 (5 bases). CDR1 is MNHEY, CDR2 SVGAGI, per germline. Trimming stripped 0 bases from V and 2 bases from J, with 8 bases between. This CDR3 is 15 amino acids long. Here the CDR3 reads CASSYSQGPGNTIYF. CDR3 DNA: TGTGCCAGCAGTTACTCGCAGGGTCCTGGAAACACCATATATTTT.

This chain links TRBV2 with TRBJ1-6; D remains unclear. CDR1 and CDR2 from the germline V gene are SNHLY and FYNNEI. V gave up 8 bases and J gave up 6 bases, with 11 bases separating them. The CDR3 loop spans 13 amino acids. Here the CDR3 DNA reads TGTGCCAGCCTCCCCAGGTCTAATTCACCCCTCCACTTT. This encodes CASLPRSNSPLHF.

This clone was recorded only once. V is TRBV4-1 and J is TRBJ2-1; D gene unclear. This CDR3 has 15 amino acids. Germline loops: CDR1 MGHRA, CDR2 YSYEKL. V was pared by 0 bases and J by 2 bases, with 8 bases between. The CDR3 bases are TGCGCCAGCAGCCAAGATATTGGAGCCTACAATGAGCAGTTCTTC. Protein: CASSQDIGAYNEQFF.

V usage is TRBV10-3 and J usage is TRBJ2-5; the match to TRBD2 covers 12 bases. The CDR3 loop spans 18 amino acids. Germline CDR1 ENHRY, CDR2 SYGVKD. This CDR3 is CVTGARLAGEREEETQYF. The CDR3 coding sequence is TGTGTCACCGGTGCGAGACTAGCGGGAGAGAGGGAAGAAGAGACCCAGTACTTC.

The chain recombines TRBV5-4 with TRBJ1-1; 8 bases align to TRBD1. Germline trimming cut 4 bases from V and 3 bases from J; bases unmatched to any gene: 8. Germline CDR1 is SGHNT and CDR2 is YYREEE (reference sequence). The CDR3 has 15 amino acids. This CDR3 reads CASSKTGEGYTEAFF. In DNA, the CDR3 is TGTGCCAGCAGCAAGACAGGGGAGGGGTACACTGAAGCTTTCTTT.

This sequence joins TRBV6-5 and TRBJ2-3, with a weak D call TRBD2 (5 bases). The CDR3 covers 13 residues. The germline V gene encodes CDR1 MNHEY and CDR2 SVGAGI. Trimming stripped 11 bases from V and 1 base from J, with 13 bases between. The CDR3 DNA reads TGTGCCGCTCTGGACGGGGGCACAGATACGCAGTATTTT. This codes for CAALDGGTDTQYF.

This rearrangement joins TRBV4-3 to TRBJ2-7; 8 bases align to TRBD1. V was clipped by 0 bases and J by 3 bases; unmatched bases: 4. CDR1 LGHNA and CDR2 YSLEER come from the germline V gene. The CDR3 runs to 15 residues. The CDR3 sequence is CASSQDAGGVYEQYF. DNA of the CDR3: TGCGCCAGCAGCCAAGATGCAGGGGGCGTCTACGAGCAGTACTTC.

This clone occurred a few times. The gene calls are TRBV5-6 and TRBJ2-6, with D uncertain. Germline assignment: CDR1 SGHDT and CDR2 YYEEEE. This CDR3 has 15 amino acids. Trimming shortened V by 4 bases and J by 3 bases, and 11 bases separated the two germline ends. CDR3 amino acids: CASSPSTGGANVLTF. CDR3 coding DNA: TGTGCCAGCAGCCCTTCGACGGGTGGGGCCAACGTCCTGACTTTC.

The V and J genes are TRBV7-9 and TRBJ1-1; D is perhaps TRBD1 (6 bases). This CDR3 spans 13 amino acids. V shed 4 bases and J shed 4 bases, with 10 bases lying between them. Germline V CDR1 and CDR2: SEHNR, FQNEAQ (reference sequence). CDR3 sequence reads: CASSYGGSTEAFF. In DNA form, the CDR3 reads TGTGCCAGCAGCTATGGGGGCAGCACTGAAGCTTTCTTT.

This chain connects TRBV7-9 to TRBJ1-4, with 8 bases fitting TRBD1. The CDR3 has 16 amino acids. With 5 bases clipped from V and 4 bases from J, the junction kept 9 bases outside the gene matches. Germline CDR1 reads SEHNR; CDR2 reads FQNEAQ (reference sequence). CDR3: CASSPLDRVLNEKLFF. The CDR3 nucleotides are TGTGCCAGCAGCCCCCTGGACAGGGTTCTTAATGAAAAACTGTTTTTT.

This chain connects TRBV11-3 to TRBJ2-1; 11 bases align to TRBD2. CDR3 size: 18 residues. V gave up 5 bases and J gave up 1 base; unmatched junction bases: 10. Germline lookup yields CDR1 SGHNT and CDR2 YENEEA. The CDR3 DNA is TGTGCCAGCAGCCGAGGACTAGCGGGCCCGCAGTCCTACAATGAGCAGTTCTTC. It encodes CASSRGLAGPQSYNEQFF.

V usage is TRBV7-3 and J usage is TRBJ2-3; 8 bases agree with TRBD2. The CDR3 runs to 21 residues. CDR1 SGHTA and CDR2 FQGTGA come from the germline V gene. Trimming at V came to 4 bases and at J to 4 bases, leaving 25 bases not matched to a gene. CDR3 in amino acids: CASSSPRASGRKRQIADTQYF. In DNA, the CDR3 is TGTGCCAGCAGCTCCCCGCGGGCGAGCGGGAGAAAGAGACAGATAGCAGATACGCAGTATTTT.

This chain connects TRBV11-1 to TRBJ2-3; maybe TRBD1 (6 bases). The V gene's germline CDR1 is SGHAT and CDR2 FQDESV (reference sequence). The CDR3 consists of 16 residues. Deletions cut 5 bases from V and 2 bases from J, with 17 bases between. In DNA, the CDR3 is TGTGCCAGCAGCCCCTGGGGGCAGACGGACACAGATACGCAGTATTTT. This gives the protein CASSPWGQTDTDTQYF.